The present TCR beta chain was sequenced within a study of blood T cells in healthy people across ages. Then a second PCR, running about 7 to 11 cycles, was carried out with a sample-barcoded 5' primer and a J-beta primer mix. The template-switch adaptor, which had 12 random nucleotides, put a tag on each cDNA molecule. Sequencing yielded, for each sample, at least 3 million paired-end reads carrying CDR3. TCRdb called the 5' RACE reads again in MiXCR, with one record for every CDR3 protein. This sample has about 1.7 million distinct CDR3 sequences, with 28% found just once. Healthy Caucasian individuals from Russia aged about 6 to 100 served as donors. Each sample used at least 7 million PBMCs. V was clipped by 5 bases and J by 2 bases; unmatched bases: 11. The CDR3 totals 16 residues. Germline V CDR1 and CDR2: DFQATT, SNEGSKA (reference sequence).

The sequencing sample was made of blood. The sequence was obtained from a woman in her 30s in good health. V is TRBV20-1 and J is TRBJ1-1; 10 bases map to TRBD1. The CDR3 spells CSAWSGQGRGNTEAFF. As DNA, the CDR3 is TGCAGTGCTTGGTCGGGACAGGGGCGAGGTAACACTGAAGCTTTCTTT.